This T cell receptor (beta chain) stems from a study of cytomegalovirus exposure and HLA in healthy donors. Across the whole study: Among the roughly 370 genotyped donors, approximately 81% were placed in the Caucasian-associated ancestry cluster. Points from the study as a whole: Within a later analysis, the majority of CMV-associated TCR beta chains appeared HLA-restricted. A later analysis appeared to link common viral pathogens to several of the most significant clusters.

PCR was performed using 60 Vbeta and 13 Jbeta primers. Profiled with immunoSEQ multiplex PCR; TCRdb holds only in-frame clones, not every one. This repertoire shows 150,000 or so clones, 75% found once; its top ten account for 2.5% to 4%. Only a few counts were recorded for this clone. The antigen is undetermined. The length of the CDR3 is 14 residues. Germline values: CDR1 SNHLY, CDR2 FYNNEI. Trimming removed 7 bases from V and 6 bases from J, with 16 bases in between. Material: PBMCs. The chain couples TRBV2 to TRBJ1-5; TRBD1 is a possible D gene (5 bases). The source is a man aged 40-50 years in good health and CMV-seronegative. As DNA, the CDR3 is TGTGCCAGCAATTTGGGGCAGGGATTTCAGCCCCAGCATTTT. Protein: CASNLGQGFQPQHF.